This is a list of T cell receptor beta chains from one sample in a study of T cell responses to AZD1222 COVID-19 vaccine. Some clones are missing from TCRdb's copy, which holds only in-frame ones; the method was immunoSEQ multiplex PCR. The sample has about 120,000 clones; about 95% are singletons. Source: peripheral blood, taken 28 days after the second AZD1222 dose. Source of these receptors: an adult who received the AZD1222 COVID-19 vaccine. Each CDR3 is given with its conserved first and last residue. A D gene is named only where the DNA matches it firmly. Not every row has a clone size; where given, it reads once, few, many or a size class.

>TRBV27|TRBJ1-2|.|.
CASSPGHYGYTF
TGTGCCAGCAGTCCAGGGCACTATGGCTACACCTTC
>TRBV10-1|TRBJ2-2|.|.
CASSEYRPPGTGELFF
TGCGCCAGCAGTGAGTACAGGCCCCCGGGCACCGGGGAGCTGTTTTTT
>TRBV7-2|TRBJ1-4|.|.
CASSRGRLNEKLFF
TGTGCCAGCAGCCGTGGTAGACTTAATGAAAAACTGTTTTTT
>TRBV10-1|TRBJ1-3|.|.
CASRGSGNTIYF
TGCGCCAGCAGGGGCTCTGGAAACACCATATATTTT
>TRBV2|TRBJ1-6|.|.
CASSEGRDDNSPLHF
TGTGCCAGCAGTGAAGGACGGGATGATAATTCACCCCTCCACTTT
>TRBV19|TRBJ1-1|.|.
CASSIRGTEAFF
TGTGCCAGTAGTATTCGGGGCACTGAAGCTTTCTTT
>TRBV10-3|TRBJ2-6|.|.
CAIRDTAPGANVLTF
TGTGCCATCAGAGACACAGCCCCGGGGGCCAACGTCCTGACTTTC
>TRBV2|TRBJ1-5|.|.
CASSHPRGGNQPQHF
TGTGCCAGCAGCCACCCAAGGGGTGGCAATCAGCCCCAGCATTTT
>TRBV13|TRBJ1-3|.|once
CASTEGPRNTIYF
TGTGCCAGCACCGAGGGACCGCGAAACACCATATATTTT
>TRBV7-7|TRBJ2-1|.|.
CASSLGQYNEQFF
TGTGCCAGCAGCTTAGGACAATACAATGAGCAGTTCTTC